A selection of T cell receptor beta chains follows, all from one sample in a study of beta chain features in type 1 diabetes. Assay used: immunoSEQ multiplex PCR; TCRdb lists only in-frame clones, some missing. The sample holds over 300,000 clones, 7% to 10% seen once. The specimen sequenced was central memory CD4+ T cells from blood. The receptors shown here come from a man aged 25 to 40 with type 1 diabetes. Both conserved end residues are trimmed from each CDR3.

CDR3 length	V gene	J gene	CDR3 protein
11	TRBV5-6	TRBJ2-1	ASSLATEGGQF
12	TRBV5-4	TRBJ2-1	ASSFEVSYNEQF
13	TRBV19	TRBJ2-1	ASSIQRQGYNEQF
11	TRBV7-9	TRBJ1-2	ASSPQGNYGYT
12	TRBV7-2	TRBJ2-1	ASSLDAVYNEQF
12	TRBV5-1	TRBJ2-1	ASSFTGTDNEQF
12	TRBV15	TRBJ2-2	ATAWGRNTGELF
10	TRBV11-2	TRBJ2-2	ASMIDTGELF
11	TRBV6-1	TRBJ2-3	ASSEGRWDTQY
11	TRBV12-2	TRBJ2-5	ASRSTPCKTQY
13	TRBV5-6	TRBJ1-2	ASSLGQGASYGYT
12	TRBV5-1	TRBJ2-1	ASSFGGNYNEQF
12	TRBV2	TRBJ1-1	ASSEEGGVTEAF
14	TRBV14	TRBJ2-7	ASSQDRNREFDEQY
14	TRBV5-6	TRBJ2-2	ASSFYRGPDTGELF
13	TRBV10-2	TRBJ2-5	ASSGQLAVGETQY
12	TRBV7-2	TRBJ2-2	ASSLGSHTGELF
11	TRBV10-3	TRBJ1-1	AISEVGRGGAF
10	TRBV7-9	TRBJ2-2	ASSIRDYELF
14	TRBV4-3	TRBJ2-7	ASSPGVSRGRYEQY
13	TRBV7-2	TRBJ1-2	ASSFGRGQGYGYT
13	TRBV2	TRBJ2-5	ASSEGQLKGETQY
13	TRBV9	TRBJ2-5	ASSVAAGSQETQY
12	TRBV5-1	TRBJ2-7	ASSLATDSYEQY
13	TRBV7-8	TRBJ1-4	ASSLRVATNEKLF
10	TRBV30	TRBJ1-1	AWSAPVIEAF
14	TRBV5-6	TRBJ2-3	ASSLLTGAGTDTQY
11	TRBV6-5	TRBJ1-2	ASSNWGGGGYT
11	TRBV14	TRBJ1-2	ASSQQQGNGYT
11	TRBV7-2	TRBJ1-5	ASSPQYDQPQH
11	TRBV27	TRBJ1-4	ASSRQGYEKLF
16	TRBV5-1	TRBJ2-1	ASSLSIPRTGDYNEQF
11	TRBV11-2	TRBJ2-1	ASRLRGGNEQF
9	TRBV5-4	TRBJ2-3	ASSQQDTQY
15	TRBV5-4	TRBJ1-6	ASSRGLERSYNSPLH
14	TRBV9	TRBJ2-2	ASSVLRDQNTGELF
9	TRBV9	TRBJ1-2	ASSVGSGYT
11	TRBV28	TRBJ1-2	ASSRGQGRSYT
13	TRBV4-3	TRBJ1-5	ASSQDYETGKPQH